This record concerns one TCR beta chain sequence. The data originate from a study of cytomegalovirus exposure and HLA in healthy donors. Primers: 60 Vbeta forward and 13 Jbeta reverse. The repertoire was sequenced with immunoSEQ multiplex PCR; TCRdb's copy has only in-frame clones and lacks some. In the table there are 140,000 or so clones, 55% to 85% of which are singletons. Germline-derived CDR1 and CDR2 are SEHNR and FQNEAQ (reference sequence). This CDR3 spans 15 amino acids. V lost 6 bases to trimming and J lost 6 bases; unmatched junction nucleotides: 8. Sequenced: PBMCs. The chain joins TRBV7-9 to TRBJ1-6; 7 bases agree with TRBD1. This sequence originates from a man aged 35 to 55 in good health and CMV-seronegative. The CDR3, as DNA: TGTGCCAGCAGACCAAGACAGGGAGGTAATTCACCCCTCCACTTT. Translating gives CASRPRQGGNSPLHF.